Here is one T cell receptor beta chain with its context. Profiled with immunoSEQ multiplex PCR; TCRdb holds only in-frame clones, not every one. The data show 150,000 or so clones, with around nine tenths seen just once and roughly 1.3% held by the top ten. The data are from a study of cytomegalovirus exposure and HLA in healthy donors. Germline CDR1 KGHSH, CDR2 LQKENI. V dropped 1 base and J dropped 5; count of bases not matched to a gene: 1. The CDR3 has 14 amino acids. This sequence originates from a young woman in good health and CMV-seronegative. Specimen: PBMCs. The gene calls are TRBV18 and TRBJ2-7; 11 bases are shared with TRBD1. This CDR3 reads CASSPRDRGNEQYF. CDR3 DNA sequence: TGTGCCAGCTCACCACGGGACAGGGGGAACGAGCAGTACTTC.